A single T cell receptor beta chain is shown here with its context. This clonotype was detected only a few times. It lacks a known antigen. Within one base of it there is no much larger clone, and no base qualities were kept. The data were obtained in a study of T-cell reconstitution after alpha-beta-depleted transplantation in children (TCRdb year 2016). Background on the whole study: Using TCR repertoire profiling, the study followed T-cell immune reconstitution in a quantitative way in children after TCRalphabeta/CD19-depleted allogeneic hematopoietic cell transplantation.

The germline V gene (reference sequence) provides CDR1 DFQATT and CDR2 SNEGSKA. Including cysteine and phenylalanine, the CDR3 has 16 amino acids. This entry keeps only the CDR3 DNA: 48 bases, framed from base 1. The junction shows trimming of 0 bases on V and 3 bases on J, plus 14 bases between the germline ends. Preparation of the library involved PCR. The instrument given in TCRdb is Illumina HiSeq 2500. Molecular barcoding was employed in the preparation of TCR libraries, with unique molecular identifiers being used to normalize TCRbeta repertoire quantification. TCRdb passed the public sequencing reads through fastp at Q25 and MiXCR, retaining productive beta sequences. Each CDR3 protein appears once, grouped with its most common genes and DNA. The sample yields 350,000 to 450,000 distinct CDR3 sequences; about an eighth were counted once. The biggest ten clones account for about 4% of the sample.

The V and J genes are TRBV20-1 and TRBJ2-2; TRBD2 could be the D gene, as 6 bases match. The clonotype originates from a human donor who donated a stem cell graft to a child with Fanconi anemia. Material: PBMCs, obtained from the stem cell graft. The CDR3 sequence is CSARDRLASYTGELFF. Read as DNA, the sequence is TGCAGTGCTAGAGATAGGCTAGCGAGTTACACCGGGGAGCTGTTTTTT.